A single sample gave rise to the 4 T cell receptor beta chains below, sequenced in a study of T cells in Graves' hyperthyroidism and ophthalmopathy. Template material for amplifying TCR beta CDR3 regions consisted of RNA transcripts. The primer set for the first-round RT-PCR of the TCR CDR3 was HTBI. TCRdb fed the multiplex PCR reads into MiXCR, producing one record per CDR3 protein. The table has hundreds of thousands of distinct CDR3 sequences, roughly 25% seen once. Material: blood. These TCRs come from a woman aged 25 to 39 with Graves' ophthalmopathy.

This clonotype was observed many times. The chain is built from TRBV12-3 or TRBV12-4 and TRBJ2-7, with unresolved D. Trimming took off 6 bases at V and 3 bases at J, with 9 bases between the two ends. This CDR3 has 12 amino acids. CDR3 protein: CASSETFYEQYF. The CDR3 DNA sequence: TGTGCCAGCAGCGAGACTTTCTACGAGCAGTACTTC.

This clonotype was recorded at least ten times. The chain uses TRBV6-5 and TRBJ2-5; possibly TRBD1 for D (6 bases). V lost 6 bases and J lost 7, with 15 bases in between. Germline lookup yields CDR1 MNHEY and CDR2 SVGAGI. There are 13 residues in the CDR3. CDR3: CASSWNRVGTQYF. CDR3 DNA: TGTGCCAGCAGCTGGAACAGGGTTGGGACCCAGTACTTC.

This clonotype has at least ten counts. The junction differs from germline at one of its ends, possibly a read error. The rearrangement uses TRBV6-2 or TRBV6-3 and TRBJ2-2; 10 nucleotides agree with TRBD1. Germline loops: CDR1 MNHEY, CDR2 SVGEGT. The CDR3 loop spans 12 amino acids. The CDR3 protein is CASSSRTGGLFF. The CDR3 DNA follows: TGTGCCAGCAGTTCACGGACAGGGGGGCTGTTTTTT.

Many counts were recorded for this clonotype. The V gene is TRBV29-1, the J gene TRBJ1-1; a weak D match, TRBD1 (5 bases). V was cut by 6 bases and J by 5 bases, with 22 bases left in between. CDR1 SQVTM and CDR2 ANQGSEA come from the germline V gene. The CDR3 extends over 15 amino acids. DNA for the CDR3: TGCAGCGTCACCCAACAGAAGACAGAGGGGACTGAAGCTTTCTTT. As protein: CSVTQQKTEGTEAFF.